These 2 T cell receptor beta chains came from one sample sequenced in a study of radiation and T cells in renal cell carcinoma. Stated time point: baseline pretreatment blood. Described treatment: 15 Gy SBRT to primary tumor, nephrectomy 4 weeks later. Assay: immunoSEQ multiplex PCR; the TCRdb copy retains only in-frame clones and omits some. The sample holds around 140,000 clones, about nine tenths seen once. The sequencing used blood, collected from a patient whose treatment included radiotherapy and nephrectomy. The receptors shown here come from a woman in her seventies with renal cell carcinoma.

As concerns this clone: Additional DNA sequences in this sample encode the identical CDR3. The CDR3: CASSLAGTGSYNEQFF. CDR3 in DNA: TGTGCCAGCAGCTTAGCGGGGACAGGCTCCTACAATGAGCAGTTCTTC. This chain connects TRBV7-2 to TRBJ2-1, with 8 bases aligning to TRBD1. Germline assignment: CDR1 SGHTA and CDR2 FQGNSA. CDR3 length equals 16 residues. The ends lost 0 bases at V and 0 bases at J; junction bases unmatched: 1.

The chain employs TRBV5-1 and TRBJ1-3; D remains ambiguous. Trimming left V 1 base short and J 2 bases short, with 4 bases between. The CDR3 runs to 13 residues. Germline V CDR1 and CDR2: SGHRS, YFSETQ. CDR3 coding DNA: TGCGCCAGCAGCTTGTTTGCTGGAAACACCATATATTTT. Amino acid sequence: CASSLFAGNTIYF.